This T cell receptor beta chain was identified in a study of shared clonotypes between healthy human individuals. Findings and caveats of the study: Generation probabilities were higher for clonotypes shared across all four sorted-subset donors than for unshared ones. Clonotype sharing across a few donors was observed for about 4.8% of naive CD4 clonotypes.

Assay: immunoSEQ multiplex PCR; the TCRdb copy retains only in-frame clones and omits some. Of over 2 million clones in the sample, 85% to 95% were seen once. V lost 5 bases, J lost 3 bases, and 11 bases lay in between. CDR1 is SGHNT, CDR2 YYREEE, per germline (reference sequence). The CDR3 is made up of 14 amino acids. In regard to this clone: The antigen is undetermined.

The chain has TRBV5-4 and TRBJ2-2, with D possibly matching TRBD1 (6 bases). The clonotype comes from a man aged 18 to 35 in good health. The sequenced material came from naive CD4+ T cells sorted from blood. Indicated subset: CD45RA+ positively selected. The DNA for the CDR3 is TGTGCCAGCAGAACGGACAGACACACCGGGGAGCTGTTTTTT. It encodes CASRTDRHTGELFF.